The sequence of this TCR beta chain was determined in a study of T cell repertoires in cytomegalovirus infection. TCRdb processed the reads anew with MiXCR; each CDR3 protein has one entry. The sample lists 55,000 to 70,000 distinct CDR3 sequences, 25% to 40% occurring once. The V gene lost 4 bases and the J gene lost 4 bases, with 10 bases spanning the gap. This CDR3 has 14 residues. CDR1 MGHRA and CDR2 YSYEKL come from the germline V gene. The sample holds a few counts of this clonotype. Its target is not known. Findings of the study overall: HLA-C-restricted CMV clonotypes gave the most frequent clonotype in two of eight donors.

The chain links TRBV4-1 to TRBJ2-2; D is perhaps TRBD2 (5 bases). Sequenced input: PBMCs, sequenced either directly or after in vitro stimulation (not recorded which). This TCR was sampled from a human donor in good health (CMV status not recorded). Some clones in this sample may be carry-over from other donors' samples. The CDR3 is CASSPLEGTGELFF. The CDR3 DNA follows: TGCGCCAGCAGCCCCCTTGAGGGCACCGGGGAGCTGTTTTTT.